This T cell receptor beta chain emerged from a study of shared clonotypes between healthy human individuals (dated by TCRdb to 2018 to 2020). The study in broad terms: A couple of women and a few men aged 18 to 49 years were included in the cohort. To estimate repertoire size and how much clonotypes are shared between individuals, the study performed deep sequencing of blood TCR repertoires from 4 to 6 healthy adults. For each donor, three plates each were used for CD4 naive and CD4 memory, two plates were used for CD8 naive, and one plate was used for CD8 memory. Leukapheresis yielded between about 0.94 and 8.9 billion PBMCs per donor. Libraries were prepared and TCR repertoires were sequenced by different laboratories using diverse techniques, in order to increase sequencing depth and limit assay-specific biases. Here is what the overall study found, with its caveats: Because the study included only a small number of donors, the genetic and exposure-history diversity represented was limited. Estimated clonotype richness was generally larger for naive than for memory subsets. When a handful of donors were compared, the shared fraction of clonotypes was around 5.1% for naive CD4, over 3% for naive CD8, about 2.5% for memory CD4, and less than 0.5% for memory CD8. Sampling was restricted to blood, and TCR repertoires in tissue are likely to differ from TCR repertoires in blood. Clonotypes shared by all four sorted-subset donors showed higher generation probabilities than non-shared clonotypes. Even with the large sequencing depth, rarefaction of the sorted-subset datasets indicated that sequencing was incomplete. Pairwise subsampling indicated that sequencing depth was expected to affect the degree of clonotype sharing among donors.

Including the terminal cysteine and phenylalanine, the CDR3 comprises 14 residues. Only CDR3 DNA remains: 42 bases, in frame from the first base. Trimming at the junction amounts to 0 bases on V and 4 bases on J, and the germline ends lie 10 bases apart. The germline V gene (reference sequence) sets CDR1 to SGHNT and CDR2 to YYREEE. Using the deep immunoSEQ assay, TCR CDR3 regions were amplified from genomic DNA by multiplex PCR. Genomic DNA extracted from each cell subset was distributed evenly over all wells of several immunoSEQ 96-well plates, and each plate served as one replicate. For sorted subsets, approximately 200 ng of genomic DNA, equivalent to 25,000 to 35,000 T cell genomes, went into each replicate PCR. Purified libraries were quantified with a Qubit 3.0 fluorometer, sized on a Bioanalyzer 2100, and re-quantified with the KAPA Library Quantification kit. A separate single-read 150-cycle Illumina NextSeq 550 flow cell was used to sequence each immunoSEQ 96-well plate. In the authors' own workflow: Because the immunoSEQ output held only junctional sequences and lacked quality scores, the filtering could not match the filtering applied to full-length reads. Sequences were annotated with PyIR, a Python wrapper for IgBLAST v1.9, and V/J genes and CDR3 were assigned using IMGT germline references. Reads with weak V/J assignments (E-value above 1e-6), missing CDR3, stop codons, out-of-frame junctions, or ambiguous translated residues were removed. A V3J clonotype was defined by an identical inferred V gene, J gene, and CDR3 amino acid sequence. To compute the percentage overlap between repertoires, the number of shared unique clonotypes was divided by the size of the smaller repertoire. Three approaches were used to assess repertoire richness: RTK rarefaction, the Chao1 estimator, and Recon v2.1 estimates of unobserved clonotypes. Generation probabilities for all TCRbeta clonotypes obtained by the gDNA method from four donors were computed using OLGA. Drawn from immuneACCESS, this table holds only the in-frame rearrangements with V and J called that TCRdb kept. Clones are partly lost; checked studies trace under half to an unresolved V gene and leave the rest unexplained. V, J and clone size derive from that table, while D and trimming were established from the DNA sequence. This sample gives about 380,000 clones in total; about 96% of them show up just once. The biggest ten clones account for about 0.32% of the sample.

The donors were healthy, HIV-negative adults with no recently reported acute infections or vaccinations. Every donor was a Caucasian adult residing in Nashville, Tennessee, USA. CD8 memory samples combined magnetically selected CD45RO+ cells with CCR7-negative CD45RA+ effector memory (TemRA) cells. Blood was collected by leukapheresis, and PBMCs were isolated by Ficoll-Histopaque density gradient centrifugation and then cryopreserved in liquid nitrogen vapor phase. Analytical flow cytometry was used to check the purity and quantity of every magnetically sorted T cell population. Each sorted fraction had its genomic DNA isolated and then quantified by UV absorbance on a Nanodrop 2000c. As regards this clone: Its antigen specificity is not known. The record has no base qualities; no much larger clone is one base away.

The sequenced material came from memory CD8+ T cells sorted from blood. This specimen's cell subset or site label, per the study, means: CD45RO+ cells pooled with CCR7-negative TemRA cells. The chain is made from TRBV5-4 and TRBJ2-5; there is no confident call for the D gene. This TCR came from a man aged 25 to 40 in good health. The DNA sequence reads TGTGCCAGCAGCTTGGGTAATCTTGGAGAGACCCAGTACTTC. Translation gives CASSLGNLGETQYF.